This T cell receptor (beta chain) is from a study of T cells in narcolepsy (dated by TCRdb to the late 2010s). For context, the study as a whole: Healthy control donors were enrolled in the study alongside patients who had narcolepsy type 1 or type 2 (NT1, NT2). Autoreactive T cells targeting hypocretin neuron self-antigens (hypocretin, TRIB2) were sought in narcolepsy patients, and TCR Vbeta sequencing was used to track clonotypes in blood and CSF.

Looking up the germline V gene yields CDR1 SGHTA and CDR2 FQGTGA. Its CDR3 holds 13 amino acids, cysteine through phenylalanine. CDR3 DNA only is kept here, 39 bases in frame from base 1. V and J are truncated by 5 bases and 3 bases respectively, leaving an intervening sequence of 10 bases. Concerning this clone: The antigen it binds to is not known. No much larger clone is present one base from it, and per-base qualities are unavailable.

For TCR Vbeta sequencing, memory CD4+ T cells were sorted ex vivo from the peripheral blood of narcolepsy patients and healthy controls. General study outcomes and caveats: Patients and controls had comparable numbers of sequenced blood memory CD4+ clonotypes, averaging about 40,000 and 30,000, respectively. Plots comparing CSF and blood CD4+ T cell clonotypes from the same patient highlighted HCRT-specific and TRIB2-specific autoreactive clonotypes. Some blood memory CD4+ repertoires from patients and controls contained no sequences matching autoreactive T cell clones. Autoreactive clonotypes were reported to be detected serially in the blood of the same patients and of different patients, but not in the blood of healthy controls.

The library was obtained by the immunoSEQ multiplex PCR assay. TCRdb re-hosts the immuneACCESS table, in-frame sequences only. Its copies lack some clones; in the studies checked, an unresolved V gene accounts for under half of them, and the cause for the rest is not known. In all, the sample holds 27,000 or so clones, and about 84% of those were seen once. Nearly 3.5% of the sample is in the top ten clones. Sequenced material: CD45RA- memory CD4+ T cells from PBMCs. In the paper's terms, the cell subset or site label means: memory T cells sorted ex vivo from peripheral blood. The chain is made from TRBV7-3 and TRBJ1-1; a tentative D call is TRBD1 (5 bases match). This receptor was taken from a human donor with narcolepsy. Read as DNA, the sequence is TGTGCCAGCAGCCCAGGGAGGGACACTGAAGCTTTCTTT. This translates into CASSPGRDTEAFF.